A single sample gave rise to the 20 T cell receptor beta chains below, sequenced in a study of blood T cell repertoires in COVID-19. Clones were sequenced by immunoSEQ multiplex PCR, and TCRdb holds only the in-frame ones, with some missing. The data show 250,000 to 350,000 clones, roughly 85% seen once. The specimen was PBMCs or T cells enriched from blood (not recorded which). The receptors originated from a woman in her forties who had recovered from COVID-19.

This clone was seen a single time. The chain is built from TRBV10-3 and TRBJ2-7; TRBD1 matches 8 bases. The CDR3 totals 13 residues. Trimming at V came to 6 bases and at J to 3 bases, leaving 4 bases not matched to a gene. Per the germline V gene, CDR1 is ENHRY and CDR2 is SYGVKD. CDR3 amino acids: CAISPDRVYEQYF. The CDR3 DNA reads TGTGCCATCAGCCCGGACAGGGTCTACGAGCAGTACTTC.

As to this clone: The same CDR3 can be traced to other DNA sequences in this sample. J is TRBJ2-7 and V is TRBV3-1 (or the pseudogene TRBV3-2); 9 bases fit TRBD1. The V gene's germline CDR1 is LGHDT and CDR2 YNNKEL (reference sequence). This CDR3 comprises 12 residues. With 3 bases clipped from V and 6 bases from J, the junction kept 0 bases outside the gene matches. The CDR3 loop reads CASSQDRGEQYF. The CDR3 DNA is TGTGCCAGCAGCCAGGACAGGGGCGAGCAGTACTTC.

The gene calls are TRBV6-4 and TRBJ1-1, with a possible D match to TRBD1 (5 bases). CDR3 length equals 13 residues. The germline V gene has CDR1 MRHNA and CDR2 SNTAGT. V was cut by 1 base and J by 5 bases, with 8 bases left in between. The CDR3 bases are TGTGCCAGCAGTGACTTAGCAGGGACTGAAGCTTTCTTT. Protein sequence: CASSDLAGTEAFF.

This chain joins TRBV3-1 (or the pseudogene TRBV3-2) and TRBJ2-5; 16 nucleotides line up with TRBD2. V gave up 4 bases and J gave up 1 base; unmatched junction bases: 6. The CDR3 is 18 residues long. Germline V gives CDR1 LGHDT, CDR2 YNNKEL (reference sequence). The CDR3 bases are TGTGCCAGCAGCCGGTCCGGGACTAGCGGGAGGGCCCAAGAGACCCAGTACTTC. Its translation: CASSRSGTSGRAQETQYF.

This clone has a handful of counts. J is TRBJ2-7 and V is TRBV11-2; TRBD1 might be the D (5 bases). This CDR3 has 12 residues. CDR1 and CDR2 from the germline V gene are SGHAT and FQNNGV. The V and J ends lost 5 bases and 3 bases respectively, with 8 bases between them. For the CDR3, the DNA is TGTGCCAGCAGCCGACAGAGCTACGAGCAGTACTTC. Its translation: CASSRQSYEQYF.

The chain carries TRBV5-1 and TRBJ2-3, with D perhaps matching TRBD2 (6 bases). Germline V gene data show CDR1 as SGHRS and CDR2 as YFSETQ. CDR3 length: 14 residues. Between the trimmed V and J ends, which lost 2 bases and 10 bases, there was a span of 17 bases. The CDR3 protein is CASSFAVGGGAQYF. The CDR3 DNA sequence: TGCGCCAGCAGCTTCGCGGTTGGTGGAGGGGCGCAGTATTTT. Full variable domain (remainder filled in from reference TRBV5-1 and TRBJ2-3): KAGVTQTPRYLIKTRGQQVTLSCSPISGHRSVSWYQQTPGQGLQFLFEYFSETQRNKGNFPGRFSGRQFSNSRSEMNVSTLELGDSALYLCASSFAVGGGAQYFGPGTRLTVL.

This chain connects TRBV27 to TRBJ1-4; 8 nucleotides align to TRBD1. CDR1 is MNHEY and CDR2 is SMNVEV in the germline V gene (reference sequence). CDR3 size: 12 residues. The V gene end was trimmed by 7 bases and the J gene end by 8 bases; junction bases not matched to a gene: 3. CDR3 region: CASTTGGEKLFF. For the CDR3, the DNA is TGTGCCAGCACTACAGGGGGGGAAAAACTGTTTTTT.

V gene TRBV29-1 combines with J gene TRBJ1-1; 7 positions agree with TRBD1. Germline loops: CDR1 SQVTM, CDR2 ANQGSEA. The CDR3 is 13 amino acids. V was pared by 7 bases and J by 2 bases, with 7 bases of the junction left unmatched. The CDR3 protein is CSASQGTNTEAFF. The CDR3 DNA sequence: TGCAGCGCCTCACAGGGGACTAACACTGAAGCTTTCTTT.

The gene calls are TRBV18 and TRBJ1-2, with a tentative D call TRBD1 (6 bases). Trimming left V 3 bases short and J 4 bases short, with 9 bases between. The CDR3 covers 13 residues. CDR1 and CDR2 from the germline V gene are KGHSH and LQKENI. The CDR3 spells CASSPGGPYGYTF. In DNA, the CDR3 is TGTGCCAGCTCACCCGGGGGGCCCTATGGCTACACCTTC. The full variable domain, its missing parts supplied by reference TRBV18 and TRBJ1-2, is NAGVMQNPRHLVRRRGQEARLRCSPMKGHSHVYWYRQLPEEGLKFMVYLQKENIIDESGMPKERFSAEFPKEGPSILRIQQVVRGDSAAYFCASSPGGPYGYTFGSGTRLTVV.

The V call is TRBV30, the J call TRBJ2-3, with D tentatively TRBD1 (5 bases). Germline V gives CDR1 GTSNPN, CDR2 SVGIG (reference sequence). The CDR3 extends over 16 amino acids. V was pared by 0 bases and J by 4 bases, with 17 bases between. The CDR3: CAWSVFQGKRADTQYF. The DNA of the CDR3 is TGTGCCTGGAGTGTTTTCCAGGGTAAAAGGGCAGATACGCAGTATTTT.

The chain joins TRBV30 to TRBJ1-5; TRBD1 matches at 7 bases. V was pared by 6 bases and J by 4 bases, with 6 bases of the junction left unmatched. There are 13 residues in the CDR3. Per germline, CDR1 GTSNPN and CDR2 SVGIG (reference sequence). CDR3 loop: CACSGGWNQPQHF. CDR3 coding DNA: TGTGCCTGCTCAGGGGGATGGAATCAGCCCCAGCATTTT.

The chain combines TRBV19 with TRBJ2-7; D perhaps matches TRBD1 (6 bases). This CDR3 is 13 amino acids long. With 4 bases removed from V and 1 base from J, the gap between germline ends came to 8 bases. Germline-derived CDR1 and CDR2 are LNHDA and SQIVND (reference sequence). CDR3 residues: CASSNQGSYEQYF. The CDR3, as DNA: TGTGCCAGTAGTAACCAGGGGTCCTACGAGCAGTACTTC.

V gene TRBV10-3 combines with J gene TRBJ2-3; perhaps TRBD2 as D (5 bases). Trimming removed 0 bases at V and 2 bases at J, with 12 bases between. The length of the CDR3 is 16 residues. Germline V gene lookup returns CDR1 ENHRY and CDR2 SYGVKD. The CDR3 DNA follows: TGTGCCATCAGTGAGTCGAGTCTGGGAGACACAGATACGCAGTATTTT. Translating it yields CAISESSLGDTDTQYF.

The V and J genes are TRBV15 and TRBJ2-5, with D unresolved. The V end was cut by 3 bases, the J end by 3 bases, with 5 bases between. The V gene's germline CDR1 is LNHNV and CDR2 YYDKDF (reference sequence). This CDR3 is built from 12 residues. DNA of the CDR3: TGTGCCACCAGCAGGCCAGAAGAGACCCAGTACTTC. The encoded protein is CATSRPEETQYF.

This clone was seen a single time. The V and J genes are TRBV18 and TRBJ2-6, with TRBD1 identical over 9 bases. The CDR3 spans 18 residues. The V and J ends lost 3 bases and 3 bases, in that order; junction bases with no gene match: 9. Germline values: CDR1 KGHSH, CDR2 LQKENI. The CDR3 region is CASSPDRGSLIGANVLTF. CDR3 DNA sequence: TGTGCCAGCTCACCGGACAGGGGTTCCCTCATTGGGGCCAACGTCCTGACTTTC.

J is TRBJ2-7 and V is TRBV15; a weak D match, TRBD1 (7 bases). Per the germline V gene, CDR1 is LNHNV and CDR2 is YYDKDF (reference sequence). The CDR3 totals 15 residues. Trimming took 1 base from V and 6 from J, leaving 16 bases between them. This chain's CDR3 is CATSRGGRGAGEQYF. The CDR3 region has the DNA TGTGCCACCAGCAGAGGAGGCAGGGGGGCAGGCGAGCAGTACTTC.

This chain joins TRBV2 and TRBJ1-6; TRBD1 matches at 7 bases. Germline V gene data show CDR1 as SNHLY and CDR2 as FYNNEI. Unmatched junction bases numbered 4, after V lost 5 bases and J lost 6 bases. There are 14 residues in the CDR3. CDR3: CASSHAGGNSPLHF. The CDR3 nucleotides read TGTGCCAGCAGTCACGCAGGGGGTAATTCACCCCTCCACTTT.

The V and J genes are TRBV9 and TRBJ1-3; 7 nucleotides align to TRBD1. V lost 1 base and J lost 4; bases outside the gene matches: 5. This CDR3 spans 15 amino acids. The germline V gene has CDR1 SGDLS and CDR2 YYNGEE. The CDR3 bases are TGTGCCAGCAGCGTAAGCGAGGGGGCCGGAAACACCATATATTTT. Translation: CASSVSEGAGNTIYF.

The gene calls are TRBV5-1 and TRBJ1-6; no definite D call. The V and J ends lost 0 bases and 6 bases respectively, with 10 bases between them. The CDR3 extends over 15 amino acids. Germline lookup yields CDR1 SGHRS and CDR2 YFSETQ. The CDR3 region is CASSLVGGSNSPLHF. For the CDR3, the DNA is TGCGCCAGCAGCTTGGTGGGAGGATCTAATTCACCCCTCCACTTT.

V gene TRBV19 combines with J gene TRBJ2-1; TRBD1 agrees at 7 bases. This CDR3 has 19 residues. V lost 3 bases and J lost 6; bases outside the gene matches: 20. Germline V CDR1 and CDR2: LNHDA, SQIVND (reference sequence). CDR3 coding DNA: TGTGCCAGTAGTATGGGGCCCGAGGACAGGTACCCCCAAGGCAATGAGCAGTTCTTC. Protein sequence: CASSMGPEDRYPQGNEQFF.